The next 8 T cell receptor beta chains were all read from a single sample in a study of cytomegalovirus exposure and HLA in healthy donors. The PCR made use of 60 Vbeta and 13 Jbeta primers. The table came from immunoSEQ multiplex PCR; TCRdb's copy has only in-frame clones and leaves some out. The table has under 150,000 clones, around 81% seen once. Sequencing was carried out using PBMCs. The origin of the receptors is a man between 35 and 55 years old in good health and CMV-seropositive.

The V gene is TRBV4-3, the J gene TRBJ2-7, with 10 bases aligning to TRBD2. V was clipped by 1 base and J by 2 bases; unmatched bases: 8. The CDR3 runs 17 residues. In germline, CDR1 is LGHNA, CDR2 YSLEER. Here the CDR3 reads CASSQVWASGGTYEQYF. In DNA form, the CDR3 reads TGCGCCAGCAGCCAAGTTTGGGCTAGCGGGGGAACCTACGAGCAGTACTTC.

J is TRBJ1-5 and V is TRBV28; TRBD1 agrees at 8 bases. From germline, CDR1 is MDHEN and CDR2 SYDVKM. V dropped 8 bases and J dropped 7; count of bases not matched to a gene: 19. This CDR3 is 17 amino acids long. CDR3 sequence reads: CASWSVAGQARGQPQHF. In nucleotides, the CDR3 is TGTGCCAGCTGGTCCGTCGCGGGACAGGCACGGGGACAGCCCCAGCATTTT.

This clone was counted a few times. The chain has TRBV27 and TRBJ1-2; D may be TRBD1 (5 bases). The germline V and J ends were trimmed by 0 bases and 3 bases, with 11 bases remaining between them. Germline V gene data show CDR1 as MNHEY and CDR2 as SMNVEV (reference sequence). The CDR3 loop spans 15 amino acids. DNA of the CDR3: TGTGCCAGCAGTTTATCATTGGGGCTGGACTATGGCTACACCTTC. This encodes CASSLSLGLDYGYTF.

V is TRBV30 and J is TRBJ1-5, with TRBD1 matching over 8 bases. Germline-derived CDR1 and CDR2 are GTSNPN and SVGIG (reference sequence). The CDR3 is made up of 14 amino acids. After removal of 2 bases from V and 7 bases from J, the junction contained 7 bases not matched to a gene. Written as DNA, the CDR3 is TGTGCCTGGAGTCCAAGGACAGGGCTACAGCCCCAGCATTTT. Its protein is CAWSPRTGLQPQHF.

The chain carries TRBV7-9 and TRBJ2-7; 7 positions match TRBD1. CDR3 length: 12 residues. In germline, CDR1 is SEHNR, CDR2 FQNEAQ (reference sequence). V shed 5 bases and J 6 bases; nucleotides not matched to a gene: 4. CDR3 DNA: TGTGCCAGCAGCACAGGGGCGGTCGAGCAGTACTTC. Its protein product is CASSTGAVEQYF. Variable domain in full (rest from reference TRBV7-9 and TRBJ2-7): DTGVSQNPRHKITKRGQNVTFRCDPISEHNRLYWYRQTLGQGPEFLTYFQNEAQLEKSRLLSDRFSAERPKGSFSTLEIQRTEQGDSAMYLCASSTGAVEQYFGPGTRLTVT.

This clone was found a few times. The V call is TRBV7-8, the J call TRBJ1-5; possible D gene TRBD1, 5 bases. The ends were cut back, 2 bases at V and 2 bases at J, with 16 bases in the middle. CDR3 length: 17 amino acids. Germline-derived CDR1 and CDR2 are SGHVS and FQNEAQ. Here the CDR3 reads CASSLRAGNVGNQPQHF. In DNA form, the CDR3 reads TGTGCCAGCAGCTTACGGGCAGGGAACGTTGGCAATCAGCCCCAGCATTTT.

This clone showed up just a few times. The chain employs TRBV4-2 and TRBJ1-6, with a weak D call TRBD1 (6 bases). The CDR3 is 15 amino acids. CDR1 and CDR2 from the germline V gene are LGHNA and YNFKEQ. V was trimmed by 5 bases and J by 7 bases, leaving 15 bases between them. The CDR3 DNA follows: TGTGCCAGCAGCACCTACGCGGGGGCAAATTCACCCCTCCACTTT. Its protein is CASSTYAGANSPLHF.

The chain employs TRBV4-1 and TRBJ2-1; D possibly corresponds to TRBD1 (5 bases). Trimming cost V 4 bases and J 5 bases, with 18 bases left between them. This CDR3 is 16 amino acids long. The germline V gene has CDR1 MGHRA and CDR2 YSYEKL. CDR3 in amino acids: CASSPAGAGINNEQFF. Here the CDR3 DNA reads TGCGCCAGCAGCCCTGCTGGGGCAGGGATAAACAATGAGCAGTTCTTC.